The 18 T cell receptor beta chains below come from one sample, sequenced in a study of blood T cell repertoires in COVID-19. The table came from immunoSEQ multiplex PCR; TCRdb's copy has only in-frame clones and leaves some out. The sample consists of fewer than 250,000 clones, almost 85% of them appearing once. Sequencing was performed on PBMCs or T cells enriched from blood (not recorded which). Source of these receptors: a woman between 50 and 59 years old with acute COVID-19.

V usage is TRBV12-3 or TRBV12-4 and J usage is TRBJ1-5, with D possibly TRBD1 on 5 matching bases. V lost 1 base and J 7 bases, leaving 8 bases between the germline ends. CDR3 size: 13 residues. CDR3 amino acids: CASSLGGWQPQHF. CDR3 bases: TGTGCCAGCAGTTTAGGGGGCTGGCAGCCCCAGCATTTT.

V usage is TRBV4-2 and J usage is TRBJ2-2, with 9 bases aligning to TRBD2. CDR1 and CDR2 (germline): LGHNA, YNFKEQ. The ends lost 7 bases at V and 5 bases at J; junction bases unmatched: 11. The CDR3 sequence is 16 residues long. CDR3 DNA: TGTGCCAGCAACCCTCCAGAAGCGGGGGGTACCGGGGAGCTGTTTTTT. Translated: CASNPPEAGGTGELFF.

This chain uses TRBV6-2 or TRBV6-3 with TRBJ2-6; 8 bases agree with TRBD1. The CDR3 spans 20 residues. The trim removed 2 bases at V and 0 bases at J, leaving 12 bases unmatched. Germline values: CDR1 MNHEY, CDR2 SVGEGT. CDR3 protein: CASSYLAPDRVFSGANVLTF. The DNA of the CDR3 is TGTGCCAGCAGTTACCTAGCCCCGGACAGGGTATTCTCTGGGGCCAACGTCCTGACTTTC.

This clone was seen a handful of times. CDR3 sequence (DNA): TGTGCCAGCAGTTATATGACAGCGTTCACCTTC. It specifies CASSYMTAFTF. The rearrangement links TRBV6-2 or TRBV6-3 to TRBJ1-2; D is perhaps TRBD1 (5 bases). Germline V lookup: CDR1 MNHEY, CDR2 SVGEGT. Trimming removed 3 bases at V and 13 bases at J, with 12 bases between. CDR3 length: 11 amino acids.

V usage is TRBV19 and J usage is TRBJ2-7; D is ambiguous. The CDR3 totals 11 residues. Trimming stripped 3 bases from V and 5 bases from J, with 5 bases between. Germline V lookup: CDR1 LNHDA, CDR2 SQIVND (reference sequence). CDR3 DNA: TGTGCCAGTAGTATCCTTAACGAGCAGTACTTC. Amino acids: CASSILNEQYF.

J is TRBJ1-3 and V is TRBV12-3 or TRBV12-4; D is uncertain. The CDR3 is 13 residues long. V lost 3 bases and J lost 7, with 10 bases in between. The CDR3 nucleotides read TGTGCCAGCAGTTTCATCAGGTTGAACACCATATATTTT. It codes for CASSFIRLNTIYF.

The CDR3 nucleotides read TGTGCCAGCTCACCACCGAGAACTAGCAACGACGAGCAGTACTTC. Amino acids: CASSPPRTSNDEQYF. V and J are TRBV18 and TRBJ2-7; TRBD2 is a possible D gene (6 bases). Germline V CDR1 and CDR2: KGHSH, LQKENI. V was clipped by 0 bases and J by 5 bases, with 14 bases between them. The CDR3 has 15 amino acids. The full variable domain, rest sourced from reference TRBV18 and TRBJ2-7, is NAGVMQNPRHLVRRRGQEARLRCSPMKGHSHVYWYRQLPEEGLKFMVYLQKENIIDESGMPKERFSAEFPKEGPSILRIQQVVRGDSAAYFCASSPPRTSNDEQYFGPGTRLTVT.

There are a few counts of this clone. The gene calls are TRBV3-1 (or the pseudogene TRBV3-2) and TRBJ1-2, with TRBD1 as a possible D gene (6 bases). The V gene lost 4 bases and the J gene lost 3 bases, with 9 bases spanning the gap. Germline V gene data show CDR1 as LGHDT and CDR2 as YNNKEL (reference sequence). The CDR3 loop spans 13 amino acids. This chain's CDR3 is CASSPYRDYGYTF. The CDR3 nucleotides are TGTGCCAGCAGCCCGTACAGGGACTATGGCTACACCTTC.

The rearrangement uses TRBV27 and TRBJ1-5; TRBD1 matches at 7 bases. The CDR3 loop spans 15 amino acids. Germline V gene sequence: CDR1 MNHEY, CDR2 SMNVEV (reference sequence). Germline trimming cut 3 bases from V and 4 bases from J; bases unmatched to any gene: 6. CDR3 amino acids: CASSFGGQWNQPQHF. The CDR3 DNA follows: TGTGCCAGCAGTTTTGGGGGACAGTGGAATCAGCCCCAGCATTTT.

The chain uses TRBV29-1 and TRBJ2-1, with 7 bases that match TRBD1. Germline CDR1 SQVTM, CDR2 ANQGSEA. CDR3 length: 11 residues. J lost 7 bases, V lost 5 bases, and 2 bases had no gene match. The CDR3 nucleotides read TGCAGCGTTAACAGGGGAAATGAGCAGTTCTTC. Its translation: CSVNRGNEQFF.

V is TRBV5-1 and J is TRBJ1-1; 12 bases are shared with TRBD1. The V and J ends lost 4 bases and 5 bases, in that order; junction bases with no gene match: 3. CDR1 SGHRS and CDR2 YFSETQ come from the germline V gene. The CDR3 is made up of 14 amino acids. CDR3: CASSMGQGATEAFF. Here the CDR3 DNA reads TGCGCCAGCAGCATGGGACAGGGGGCAACTGAAGCTTTCTTT.

The CDR3 here is CASSSMTGNDNSPLHF. Written as DNA, the CDR3 is TGCGCCAGCAGCTCCATGACAGGGAATGACAATTCACCCCTCCACTTT. This chain joins TRBV5-1 and TRBJ1-6; 7 bases align to TRBD1. Germline V lookup: CDR1 SGHRS, CDR2 YFSETQ. The CDR3 has 16 residues. After removal of 3 bases from V and 7 bases from J, the junction contained 10 bases not matched to a gene.

J is TRBJ1-1 and V is TRBV12-3 or TRBV12-4; no definite D call. V was cut by 2 bases and J by 7 bases, with 8 bases left in between. This CDR3 contains 12 residues. The CDR3 sequence is CASSLRGLEAFF. In nucleotides, the CDR3 is TGTGCCAGCAGTTTAAGAGGTCTTGAAGCTTTCTTT.

The rearrangement uses TRBV7-2 and TRBJ1-6; no clear D gene. The V gene lost 1 base and the J gene lost 12 bases, with 13 bases spanning the gap. Germline CDR1 SGHTA, CDR2 FQGNSA. The CDR3 length is 14 residues. The CDR3 region has the DNA TGTGCCAGCAGCTTAGTTGGCCAGGCCGGACCCCTCCACTTT. As protein: CASSLVGQAGPLHF.

Details on this clone: The sample carries other DNA sequences with the same CDR3. The chain recombines TRBV9 with TRBJ2-7; perhaps TRBD1 as D (5 bases). In germline, CDR1 is SGDLS, CDR2 YYNGEE. The ends were cut back, 4 bases at V and 3 bases at J, with 8 bases in the middle. The CDR3 spans 12 residues. The CDR3 reads CASSQDSYEQYF. CDR3 nucleotide sequence: TGTGCCAGCAGCCAAGACAGCTACGAGCAGTACTTC.

The rearrangement uses TRBV30 and TRBJ2-5, with D tentatively TRBD2 (7 bases). The V gene's germline CDR1 is GTSNPN and CDR2 SVGIG (reference sequence). Trimming left V 1 base short and J 4 bases short, with 13 bases between. The CDR3 runs to 14 residues. The CDR3: CAWSGGGGGETQYF. The CDR3 region has the DNA TGTGCCTGGAGTGGTGGGGGGGGCGGAGAGACCCAGTACTTC.

Only one count was recorded for this clone. This chain links TRBV28 with TRBJ2-1; D is unclear. Germline V gives CDR1 MDHEN, CDR2 SYDVKM. The CDR3 is 16 residues long. V lost 5 bases to trimming and J lost 4 bases, with 18 bases between them. CDR3: CASSQIRVSRYNEQFF. The CDR3 nucleotides are TGTGCCAGCAGTCAGATTCGGGTGTCGCGATACAATGAGCAGTTCTTC.

This chain joins TRBV7-2 and TRBJ2-3; D may be TRBD2 (6 bases). Germline loops: CDR1 SGHTA, CDR2 FQGNSA. This CDR3 spans 13 amino acids. V gave up 8 bases and J gave up 3 bases, with 12 bases separating them. This chain's CDR3 is CASGDSVTDTQYF. The CDR3, as DNA: TGTGCCAGCGGGGACTCTGTAACAGATACGCAGTATTTT.